This T cell receptor (beta chain) was sequenced for a study of T-cell memory formation after mild COVID-19. Notes on the study in general: CD4/CD8 balance characterized clones contracting day 15 to 85, and CD4+ skew characterized later expanders.

V dropped 1 base and J dropped 3; count of bases not matched to a gene: 10. The CDR3 spans 16 residues. Germline CDR1 and CDR2: DFQATT and SNEGSKA (reference sequence). Only a few counts were recorded for this clonotype. Antigen specificity is unknown. The authors produced TCR alpha and TCR beta cDNA libraries with sample barcodes and UMIs by 5'RACE using constant-segment primers. Using its own MiXCR run on the 5' RACE reads, TCRdb lists one record per CDR3 protein. The table shows 550,000 to 600,000 distinct CDR3 sequences, with 20% to 25% occurring only once. The chain joins TRBV20-1 to TRBJ2-3, with 7 bases lining up with TRBD1. Sequencing input: PBMCs or a T cell subset sorted from them (not recorded which). The source is an adult woman who had mild COVID-19 (a few samples of this study predate the infection). Cell type and time point are not known. The CDR3 is CSARGPPGGGTDTQYF. For the CDR3, the DNA is TGCAGTGCTAGAGGTCCCCCAGGGGGTGGTACAGATACGCAGTATTTT.